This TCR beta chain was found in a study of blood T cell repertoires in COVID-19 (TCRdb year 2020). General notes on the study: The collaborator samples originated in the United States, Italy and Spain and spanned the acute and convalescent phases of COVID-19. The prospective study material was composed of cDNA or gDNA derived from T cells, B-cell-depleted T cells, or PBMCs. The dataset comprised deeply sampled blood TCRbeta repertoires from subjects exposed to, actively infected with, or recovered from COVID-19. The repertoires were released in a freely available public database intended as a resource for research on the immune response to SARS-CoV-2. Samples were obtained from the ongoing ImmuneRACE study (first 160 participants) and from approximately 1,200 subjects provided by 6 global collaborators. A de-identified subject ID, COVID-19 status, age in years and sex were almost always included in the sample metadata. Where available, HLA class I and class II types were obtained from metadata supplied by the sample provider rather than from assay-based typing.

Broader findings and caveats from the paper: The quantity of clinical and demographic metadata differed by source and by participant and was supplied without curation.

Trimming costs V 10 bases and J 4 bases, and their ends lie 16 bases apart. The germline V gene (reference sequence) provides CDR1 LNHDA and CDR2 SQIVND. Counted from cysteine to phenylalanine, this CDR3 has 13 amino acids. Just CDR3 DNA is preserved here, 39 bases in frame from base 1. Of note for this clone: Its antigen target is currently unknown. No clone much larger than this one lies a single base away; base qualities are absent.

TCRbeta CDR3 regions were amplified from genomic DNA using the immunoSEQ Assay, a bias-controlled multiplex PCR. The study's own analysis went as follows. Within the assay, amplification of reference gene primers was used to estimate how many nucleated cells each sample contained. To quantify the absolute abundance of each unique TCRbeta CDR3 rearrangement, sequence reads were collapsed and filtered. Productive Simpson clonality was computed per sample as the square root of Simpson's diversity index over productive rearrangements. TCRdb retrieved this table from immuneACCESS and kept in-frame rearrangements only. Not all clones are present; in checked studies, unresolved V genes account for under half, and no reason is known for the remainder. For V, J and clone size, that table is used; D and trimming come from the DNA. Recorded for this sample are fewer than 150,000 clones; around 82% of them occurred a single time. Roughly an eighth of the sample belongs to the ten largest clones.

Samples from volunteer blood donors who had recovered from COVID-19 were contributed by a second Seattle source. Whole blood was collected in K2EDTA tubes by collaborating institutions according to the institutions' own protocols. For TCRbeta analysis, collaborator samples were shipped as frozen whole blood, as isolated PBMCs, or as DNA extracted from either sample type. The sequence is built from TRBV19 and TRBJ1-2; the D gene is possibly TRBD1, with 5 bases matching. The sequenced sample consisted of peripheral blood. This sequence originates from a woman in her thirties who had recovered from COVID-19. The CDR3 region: CATKTQGPYGYTF. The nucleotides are TGTGCCACCAAAACCCAGGGTCCCTATGGCTACACCTTC.